This is a list of T cell receptor beta chains from one sample in a study of radiation and T cells in renal cell carcinoma. Libraries were prepared by immunoSEQ multiplex PCR; TCRdb keeps only in-frame clonotypes and omits some of them. In the table there are approximately 110,000 clones, 82% of which are singletons. Sample: blood, taken from a patient whose treatment included radiotherapy and nephrectomy. These receptors all stem from a woman aged 55 to 70 with renal cell carcinoma. The CDR3 runs from the conserved cysteine through the conserved F or W. The order of the fields is clone size, V gene, D gene, J gene, CDR3 protein, CDR3 DNA. A D gene is named only where the DNA matches it firmly. A row's size may be missing; if present it is once, few, many or a size class.

abundance: .; v_gene: TRBV14; d_gene: TRBD1; j_gene: TRBJ2-7; CDR3aa: CASSPTGGVNEQYF; CDR3nt: TGTGCCAGCAGCCCGACAGGGGGCGTGAACGAGCAGTACTTC
abundance: .; v_gene: TRBV5-6; d_gene: TRBD2; j_gene: TRBJ2-4; CDR3aa: CASSFPSGGTKNIQYF; CDR3nt: TGTGCCAGCAGCTTCCCTAGCGGGGGGACCAAAAACATTCAGTACTTC
abundance: .; v_gene: TRBV19; d_gene: .; j_gene: TRBJ1-4; CDR3aa: CASSMGTGGNEKLFF; CDR3nt: TGTGCCAGTAGTATGGGGACCGGAGGAAATGAAAAACTGTTTTTT
abundance: .; v_gene: TRBV7-7; d_gene: TRBD1; j_gene: TRBJ1-3; CDR3aa: CASSLDRGLGNTIYF; CDR3nt: TGTGCTAGCAGCTTAGACAGGGGGCTTGGAAACACCATATATTTT
abundance: once; v_gene: TRBV15; d_gene: .; j_gene: TRBJ1-5; CDR3aa: CATSTEGLYNQPQHF; CDR3nt: TGTGCCACCAGCACTGAAGGCCTCTACAATCAGCCCCAGCATTTT
abundance: few; v_gene: TRBV6-6; d_gene: .; j_gene: TRBJ1-3; CDR3aa: CASTHSGNTIYF; CDR3nt: TGTGCCAGCACCCACTCTGGAAACACCATATATTTT
abundance: .; v_gene: TRBV2; d_gene: .; j_gene: TRBJ1-1; CDR3aa: CASSPGRTMNTEAFF; CDR3nt: TGTGCCAGCAGCCCCGGACGGACCATGAACACTGAAGCTTTCTTT
abundance: .; v_gene: TRBV13; d_gene: .; j_gene: TRBJ2-4; CDR3aa: CASSRYDTVENIQYF; CDR3nt: TGTGCCAGCAGCCGCTACGACACGGTCGAAAACATTCAGTACTTC
abundance: .; v_gene: TRBV7-2; d_gene: TRBD2; j_gene: TRBJ2-1; CDR3aa: CASSPTGLAGNEQFF; CDR3nt: TGTGCCAGCAGCCCCACGGGACTAGCGGGGAATGAGCAGTTCTTC
abundance: .; v_gene: TRBV7-6; d_gene: TRBD2; j_gene: TRBJ2-1; CDR3aa: CASSPRGLANSYNEQFF; CDR3nt: TGTGCCAGCAGCCCACGGGGACTAGCGAACTCCTACAATGAGCAGTTCTTC
abundance: .; v_gene: TRBV5-6; d_gene: .; j_gene: TRBJ1-1; CDR3aa: CASSPPYSTSTTEAFF; CDR3nt: TGTGCCAGCAGTCCTCCATACTCCACTTCGACCACTGAAGCTTTCTTT
abundance: .; v_gene: TRBV28; d_gene: .; j_gene: TRBJ1-3; CDR3aa: CASSLWGTPGVGNTIYF; CDR3nt: TGTGCCAGCAGTTTATGGGGGACACCGGGGGTTGGAAACACCATATATTTT
abundance: .; v_gene: TRBV28; d_gene: TRBD2; j_gene: TRBJ2-5; CDR3aa: CASSLASGGAETQYF; CDR3nt: TGTGCCAGCAGTTTGGCTAGCGGGGGGGCAGAGACCCAGTACTTC
abundance: .; v_gene: TRBV19; d_gene: .; j_gene: TRBJ1-5; CDR3aa: CASTAGKIQGQPQHF; CDR3nt: TGTGCCAGTACCGCGGGCAAGATTCAGGGTCAGCCCCAGCATTTT
abundance: .; v_gene: TRBV27; d_gene: TRBD1; j_gene: TRBJ1-6; CDR3aa: CASSIQGNYNSPLHF; CDR3nt: TGTGCCAGCAGTATACAGGGGAACTATAATTCACCCCTCCACTTT
abundance: .; v_gene: TRBV6-5; d_gene: .; j_gene: TRBJ2-3; CDR3aa: CASSHPSEGTDTQYF; CDR3nt: TGTGCCAGCAGTCATCCCTCAGAGGGCACAGATACGCAGTATTTT
abundance: .; v_gene: TRBV18; d_gene: .; j_gene: TRBJ2-1; CDR3aa: CASSPPSGRSEQFF; CDR3nt: TGTGCCAGCTCACCACCTAGTGGGAGGTCTGAGCAGTTCTTC